The present TCR beta chain was sequenced within a study of esophageal squamous cell carcinoma under preoperative chemotherapy. Study-level information: TCR repertoires were profiled from both peripheral blood T cells and tumor-infiltrating lymphocytes. Study outcomes and limitations: After treatment, tumor-infiltrating lymphocytes seemed to come partly from incoming peripheral T cells, not only local changes.

With V trimmed by 5 bases and J by 4 bases, 12 bases remained unmatched. CDR1 is SGHTA and CDR2 is FQGNSA in the germline V gene. The CDR3 sequence is 16 residues long. Each CDR3 protein gets one entry after TCRdb re-called the PCR reads with MiXCR. The data contain around 12,000 distinct CDR3 sequences, roughly 50% of them singletons. This clonotype was detected once. Antigen: not known. Time point noted: before preoperative PTX-NDP chemotherapy. The sample was collected from a patient given preoperative chemotherapy. This clonotype originated in a human donor with esophageal squamous cell carcinoma. The donor label of this sample is uncertain. The gene calls are TRBV7-2 and TRBJ2-5, with TRBD2 identical over 8 bases. CDR3 amino acids: CASSMRSSGSLETQYF. The CDR3 DNA reads TGTGCCAGCAGCATGCGCTCGAGCGGGAGTCTAGAGACCCAGTACTTC.